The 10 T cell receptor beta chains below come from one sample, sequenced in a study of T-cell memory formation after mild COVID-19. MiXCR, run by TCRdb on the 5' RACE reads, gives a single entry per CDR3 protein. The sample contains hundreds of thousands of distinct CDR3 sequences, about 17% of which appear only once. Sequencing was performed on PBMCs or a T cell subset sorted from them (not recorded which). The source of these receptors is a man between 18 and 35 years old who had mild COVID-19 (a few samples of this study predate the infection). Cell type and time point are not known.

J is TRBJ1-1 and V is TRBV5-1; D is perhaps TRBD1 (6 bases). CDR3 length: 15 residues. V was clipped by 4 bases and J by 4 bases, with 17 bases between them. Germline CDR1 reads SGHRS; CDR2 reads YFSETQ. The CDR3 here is CASSTYLQGPTEAFF. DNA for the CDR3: TGCGCCAGCAGCACCTATTTACAGGGCCCCACTGAAGCTTTCTTT.

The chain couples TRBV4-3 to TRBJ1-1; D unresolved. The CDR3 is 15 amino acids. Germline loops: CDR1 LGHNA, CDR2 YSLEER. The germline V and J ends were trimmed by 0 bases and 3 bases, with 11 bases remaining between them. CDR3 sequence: CASSQETRVYTEAFF. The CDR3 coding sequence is TGCGCCAGCAGCCAAGAAACCCGAGTTTACACTGAAGCTTTCTTT.

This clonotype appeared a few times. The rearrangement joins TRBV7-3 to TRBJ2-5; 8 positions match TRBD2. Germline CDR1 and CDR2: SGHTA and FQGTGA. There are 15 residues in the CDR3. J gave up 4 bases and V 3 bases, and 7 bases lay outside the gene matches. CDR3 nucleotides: TGTGCCAGCAGCTTCGCGGGGGGCGGGGCAGAGACCCAGTACTTC. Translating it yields CASSFAGGGAETQYF. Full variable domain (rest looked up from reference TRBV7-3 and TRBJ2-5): GAGVSQTPSNKVTEKGKYVELRCDPISGHTALYWYRQSLGQGPEFLIYFQGTGAADDSGLPNDRFFAVRPEGSVSTLKIQRTERGDSAVYLCASSFAGGGAETQYFGPGTRLLVL.

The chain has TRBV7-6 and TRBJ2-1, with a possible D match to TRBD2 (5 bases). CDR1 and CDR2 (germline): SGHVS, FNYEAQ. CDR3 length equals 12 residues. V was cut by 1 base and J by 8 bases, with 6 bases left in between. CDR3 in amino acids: CASSLVEDEQFF. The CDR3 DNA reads TGTGCCAGCAGCTTAGTGGAGGATGAGCAGTTCTTC.

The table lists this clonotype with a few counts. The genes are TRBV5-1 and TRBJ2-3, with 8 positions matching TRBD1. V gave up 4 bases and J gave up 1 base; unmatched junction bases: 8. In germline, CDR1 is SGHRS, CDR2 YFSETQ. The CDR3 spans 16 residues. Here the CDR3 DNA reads TGCGCCAGCAGCCCGGGACAGGCAGAGGGCACAGATACGCAGTATTTT. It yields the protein CASSPGQAEGTDTQYF.

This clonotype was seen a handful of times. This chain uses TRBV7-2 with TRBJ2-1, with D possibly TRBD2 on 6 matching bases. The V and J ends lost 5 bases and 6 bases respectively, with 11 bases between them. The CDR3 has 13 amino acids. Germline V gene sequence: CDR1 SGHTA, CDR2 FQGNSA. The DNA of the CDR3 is TGTGCCAGCAGCCCGGGGGTGGTCAATGAGCAGTTCTTC. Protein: CASSPGVVNEQFF.

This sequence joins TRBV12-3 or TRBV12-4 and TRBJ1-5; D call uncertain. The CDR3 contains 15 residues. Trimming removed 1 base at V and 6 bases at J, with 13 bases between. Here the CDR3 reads CASSLESRAVQPQHF. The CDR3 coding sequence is TGTGCCAGCAGTTTAGAGTCGAGGGCGGTTCAGCCCCAGCATTTT.

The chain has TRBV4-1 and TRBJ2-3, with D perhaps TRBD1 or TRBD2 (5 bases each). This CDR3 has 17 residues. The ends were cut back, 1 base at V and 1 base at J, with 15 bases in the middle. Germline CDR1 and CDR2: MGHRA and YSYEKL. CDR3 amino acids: CASSQAPYEGRTDTQYF. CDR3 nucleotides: TGCGCCAGCAGCCAAGCCCCTTACGAGGGGCGCACAGATACGCAGTATTTT.

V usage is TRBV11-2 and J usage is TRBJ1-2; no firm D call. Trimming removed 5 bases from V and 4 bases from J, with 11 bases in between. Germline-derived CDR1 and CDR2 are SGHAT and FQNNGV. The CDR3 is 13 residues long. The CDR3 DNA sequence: TGTGCCAGCAGCCTGGGTTGGGCCTATGGCTACACCTTC. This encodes CASSLGWAYGYTF.

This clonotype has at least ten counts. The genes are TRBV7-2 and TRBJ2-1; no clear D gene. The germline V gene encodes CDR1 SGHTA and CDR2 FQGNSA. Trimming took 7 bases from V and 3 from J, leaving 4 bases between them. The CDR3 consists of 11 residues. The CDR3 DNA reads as TGTGCCAGCACCAGCTACAATGAGCAGTTCTTC. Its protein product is CASTSYNEQFF. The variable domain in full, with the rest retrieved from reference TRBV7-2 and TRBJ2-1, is GAGVSQSPSNKVTEKGKDVELRCDPISGHTALYWYRQSLGQGLEFLIYFQGNSAPDKSGLPSDRFSAERTGGSVSTLTIQRTQQEDSAVYLCASTSYNEQFFGPGTRLTVL.